The 27 T cell receptor beta chains listed next were all sequenced from one sample in a study of T cell changes during pregnancy in multiple sclerosis. Clones were read by immunoSEQ multiplex PCR, and TCRdb kept only the in-frame ones, dropping some. This sample has fewer than 25,000 clones, with more than 85% found just once. The sample in question was CD8+ T cells from peripheral blood mononuclear cells, obtained in the first trimester of pregnancy. These receptors were collected from a female donor with multiple sclerosis, enrolled in a pregnancy study.

The genes are TRBV4-3 and TRBJ1-3; D remains unclear. Germline CDR1 reads LGHNA; CDR2 reads YSLEER. The V end was cut by 4 bases, the J end by 2 bases, with 12 bases between. The CDR3 contains 15 residues. CDR3 amino acids: CASSPDWGAGNTIYF. The CDR3 coding sequence is TGCGCCAGCAGCCCTGACTGGGGAGCTGGAAACACCATATATTTT.

V usage is TRBV5-1 and J usage is TRBJ2-5; D is possibly TRBD2 (5 bases). V dropped 0 bases and J dropped 9 bases, with 21 bases sitting between them. This CDR3 is 16 amino acids long. From germline, CDR1 is SGHRS and CDR2 YFSETQ. The CDR3 here is CASSLGPLEKTRAQYF. In DNA, the CDR3 is TGCGCCAGCAGCTTGGGCCCACTCGAAAAGACGAGGGCCCAGTACTTC.

The V call is TRBV6-5, the J call TRBJ2-2; tentatively, D is TRBD2 (6 bases). Germline V gene lookup returns CDR1 MNHEY and CDR2 SVGAGI. This CDR3 is built from 13 residues. Trimming pared 2 bases from V and 5 bases from J, leaving 6 bases between. The CDR3 loop reads CASSYRETGELFF. The CDR3 DNA sequence: TGTGCCAGCAGTTACCGGGAGACCGGGGAGCTGTTTTTT.

V and J are TRBV7-6 and TRBJ2-7, with D possibly matching TRBD1 (6 bases). V gave up 5 bases and J gave up 0 bases, with 20 bases separating them. The CDR3 length is 17 residues. The germline V gene has CDR1 SGHVS and CDR2 FNYEAQ. Here the CDR3 reads CASSHHADGDNSYEQYF. DNA of the CDR3: TGTGCCAGCAGCCACCATGCCGATGGGGACAACTCCTACGAGCAGTACTTC.

Here the CDR3 reads CASAGTGGYETQYF. The CDR3 bases are TGTGCCAGCGCAGGAACAGGGGGCTATGAGACCCAGTACTTC. The genes are TRBV6-1 and TRBJ2-5; 9 bases line up with TRBD1. From germline, CDR1 is MNHNS and CDR2 SASEGT. The CDR3 covers 14 residues. V lost 8 bases, J lost 5 bases, and 9 bases stayed unmatched.

This clone was seen once. The chain uses TRBV28 and TRBJ1-5, with a weak D call TRBD1 (5 bases). The V gene's germline CDR1 is MDHEN and CDR2 SYDVKM. The ends were cut back, 5 bases at V and 0 bases at J, with 11 bases in the middle. This CDR3 contains 15 residues. CDR3 sequence: CASSPSTDSNQPQHF. In nucleotides, the CDR3 is TGTGCCAGCAGTCCCTCGACAGATAGCAATCAGCCCCAGCATTTT.

This chain connects TRBV4-3 to TRBJ2-7; the D gene is possibly TRBD1 (5 bases). There are 15 residues in the CDR3. Trimming removed 1 base from V and 2 bases from J, with 12 bases in between. Germline CDR1 is LGHNA and CDR2 is YSLEER. The chain's CDR3 is CASSQGTGPTYEQYF. CDR3 DNA sequence: TGCGCCAGCAGCCAAGGTACAGGTCCTACCTACGAGCAGTACTTC.

This clone was seen once. The chain recombines TRBV30 with TRBJ2-3; 8 nucleotides match TRBD2. In germline, CDR1 is GTSNPN, CDR2 SVGIG (reference sequence). The CDR3 spans 13 residues. The CDR3 bases are TGTGCTTCGACTAGCGTCCGCACAGATACGCAGTATTTT. Protein sequence: CASTSVRTDTQYF.

This chain connects TRBV2 to TRBJ1-1; D is possibly TRBD1 (6 bases). Germline V lookup: CDR1 SNHLY, CDR2 FYNNEI. Between the trimmed V and J ends, which lost 9 bases and 0 bases, there was a span of 14 bases. The CDR3 runs 14 residues. The CDR3 region has the DNA TGTGCCAGGATAAGTCAGGGGTTGAACACTGAAGCTTTCTTT. Residues: CARISQGLNTEAFF.

The chain uses TRBV4-3 and TRBJ1-3, with TRBD1 matching 7 bases. This CDR3 is built from 16 residues. V shed 0 bases and J 2 bases; nucleotides not matched to a gene: 4. From germline, CDR1 is LGHNA and CDR2 YSLEER. The CDR3 region has the DNA TGCGCCAGCAGCCAAGATAGAGGGGGCCCTGGAAACACCATATATTTT. Its protein is CASSQDRGGPGNTIYF.

The chain couples TRBV7-6 to TRBJ2-7, with 8 bases lining up with TRBD2. Germline CDR1 SGHVS, CDR2 FNYEAQ. J was trimmed by 3 bases and V by 5 bases; bases with no gene match: 3. The CDR3 totals 13 residues. CDR3 loop: CASSPSGHYEQYF. As DNA, the CDR3 is TGTGCCAGCAGCCCTAGCGGGCACTACGAGCAGTACTTC.

The genes are TRBV4-3 and TRBJ2-2; 9 bases map to TRBD1. CDR3 length: 20 amino acids. J gave up 4 bases and V 0 bases, and 15 bases lay outside the gene matches. Germline V gene sequence: CDR1 LGHNA, CDR2 YSLEER. The CDR3 here is CASSQERVGWTGAGTGELFF. CDR3 coding DNA: TGCGCCAGCAGCCAAGAAAGGGTCGGCTGGACAGGGGCTGGCACCGGGGAGCTGTTTTTT.

The chain links TRBV27 to TRBJ2-3, with 14 positions matching TRBD2. The CDR3 has 18 amino acids. J gave up 5 bases and V 6 bases, and 13 bases lay outside the gene matches. The germline V gene has CDR1 MNHEY and CDR2 SMNVEV (reference sequence). As DNA, the CDR3 is TGTGCCAGCAGCCGACTAGCGGGAGGGCCGCGCCGTGGAGATACGCAGTATTTT. This encodes CASSRLAGGPRRGDTQYF.

V and J are TRBV27 and TRBJ2-7, with TRBD2 matching 9 bases. The germline V gene has CDR1 MNHEY and CDR2 SMNVEV (reference sequence). Trimming removed 7 bases from V and 3 bases from J; junction bases left unmatched: 4. The CDR3 has 13 residues. The CDR3 loop reads CASIQAGGYEQYF. CDR3 nucleotides: TGTGCCAGCATCCAAGCGGGAGGCTACGAGCAGTACTTC.

The J gene is TRBJ1-2, the V gene TRBV5-5, with D uncertain. This CDR3 comprises 12 residues. Trimming removed 1 base from V and 7 bases from J, with 8 bases in between. Germline CDR1 is SGHKS and CDR2 is YYEKEE (reference sequence). In DNA form, the CDR3 reads TGTGCCAGCAGCTTGATGGGGAGTGGCTACACCTTC. Residues: CASSLMGSGYTF. Combining the CDR3 with reference TRBV5-5 and TRBJ1-2 gives the whole variable domain DAGVTQSPTHLIKTRGQQVTLRCSPISGHKSVSWYQQVLGQGPQFIFQYYEKEERGRGNFPDRFSARQFPNYSSELNVNALLLGDSALYLCASSLMGSGYTFGSGTRLTVV.

J is TRBJ1-5 and V is TRBV4-3; the match to TRBD1 covers 8 bases. CDR3 size: 17 residues. CDR1 is LGHNA, CDR2 YSLEER, per germline. Trimming at V came to 1 base and at J to 1 base, leaving 6 bases not matched to a gene. The CDR3 DNA is TGCGCCAGCAGCCAAGGGACAGGGCCCCTCAGCAATCAGCCCCAGCATTTT. It yields the protein CASSQGTGPLSNQPQHF.

V and J are TRBV29-1 and TRBJ2-1; D is undetermined. The V gene's germline CDR1 is SQVTM and CDR2 ANQGSEA. Trimming removed 3 bases from V and 3 bases from J, with 9 bases in between. This CDR3 region has 13 residues. The CDR3 protein is CSVDVPLYNEQFF. CDR3 DNA: TGCAGCGTTGATGTTCCACTCTACAATGAGCAGTTCTTC.

The chain has TRBV27 and TRBJ2-1; 8 nucleotides line up with TRBD2. The CDR3 covers 16 residues. Trimming at V came to 0 bases and at J to 6 bases, leaving 7 bases not matched to a gene. Germline assignment: CDR1 MNHEY and CDR2 SMNVEV (reference sequence). DNA for the CDR3: TGTGCCAGCAGTTTATCGAACGGGAGGGCCGGCAATGAGCAGTTCTTC. Amino acids: CASSLSNGRAGNEQFF.

This chain uses TRBV25-1 with TRBJ1-2, with 8 bases identical to TRBD1. V lost 1 base, J lost 2 bases, and 9 bases stayed unmatched. The CDR3 runs to 17 residues. From germline, CDR1 is MGHDK and CDR2 SYGVNS. CDR3 sequence: CASSELKGTGGNYGYTF. The CDR3 DNA is TGTGCCAGCAGTGAATTGAAGGGGACAGGAGGGAACTATGGCTACACCTTC.

The V gene is TRBV7-9, the J gene TRBJ2-7; TRBD1 matches 7 bases. From germline, CDR1 is SEHNR and CDR2 FQNEAQ (reference sequence). J was trimmed by 3 bases and V by 5 bases; bases with no gene match: 7. There are 14 residues in the CDR3. The chain's CDR3 is CASSPPGQLYEQYF. DNA of the CDR3: TGTGCCAGCAGCCCCCCGGGACAGCTCTACGAGCAGTACTTC.

This clone has only one observation. V is TRBV27 and J is TRBJ2-2; 9 bases are shared with TRBD2. J lost 2 bases, V lost 5 bases, and 6 bases had no gene match. The CDR3 is made up of 16 amino acids. CDR1 and CDR2 from the germline V gene are MNHEY and SMNVEV (reference sequence). CDR3 in amino acids: CASSAGLAHNTGELFF. In DNA, the CDR3 is TGTGCCAGCAGTGCGGGACTAGCCCATAACACCGGGGAGCTGTTTTTT.

This clone was seen only once. The gene calls are TRBV9 and TRBJ2-1, with 9 nucleotides matching TRBD1. The V and J ends lost 0 bases and 0 bases, in that order; junction bases with no gene match: 1. Germline values: CDR1 SGDLS, CDR2 YYNGEE. This CDR3 is 16 amino acids long. The CDR3 nucleotides are TGTGCCAGCAGCGTAGGGACAGGGGCCTCCTACAATGAGCAGTTCTTC. Its protein product is CASSVGTGASYNEQFF.

The chain employs TRBV21-1 and TRBJ2-1; the table's D call, TRBD2, was not checked against the DNA. TRBV21-1 corresponds to a pseudogene. This CDR3 has 18 amino acids. CDR3 nucleotides: TGTGCCAGCAGCGCCCGGGACAGGGGAACGTCGCGGGAGGGCCTCGGGTTCTTC. This sequence encodes CASSARDRGTSREGLGFF.

The chain carries TRBV5-6 and TRBJ2-7; 9 nucleotides agree with TRBD1. Germline V lookup: CDR1 SGHDT, CDR2 YYEEEE. Losses at the gene ends were 2 bases for V and 2 bases for J; bases not matched to a gene: 2. The CDR3 has 14 residues. The CDR3 reads CASSFGTGTYEQYF. The DNA for the CDR3 is TGTGCCAGCAGCTTCGGGACAGGGACCTACGAGCAGTACTTC.

The rearrangement joins TRBV5-1 to TRBJ2-5; perhaps TRBD1 as D (6 bases). Germline assignment: CDR1 SGHRS and CDR2 YFSETQ. V was trimmed by 5 bases and J by 2 bases, leaving 13 bases between them. The CDR3 consists of 14 residues. The CDR3 sequence is CASRWDKYQETQYF. The CDR3 coding sequence is TGCGCCAGCAGGTGGGACAAATATCAAGAGACCCAGTACTTC.

The CDR3 loop is CASSIVTGGNQPQHF. CDR3 nucleotide sequence: TGTGCCAGTAGTATAGTGACAGGGGGCAATCAGCCCCAGCATTTT. This chain connects TRBV19 to TRBJ1-5; 8 bases line up with TRBD1. The V gene end was trimmed by 1 base and the J gene end by 2 bases; junction bases not matched to a gene: 1. The length of the CDR3 is 15 residues. Looked up from germline, CDR1 is LNHDA and CDR2 is SQIVND (reference sequence).

The chain has TRBV6-4 and TRBJ2-1, with D hard to call. The V end lost 0 bases, the J end lost 7 bases, and 10 bases lay between the germline ends. Germline V gene data show CDR1 as MRHNA and CDR2 as SNTAGT. The CDR3 is 14 amino acids. The CDR3 loop is CASSDSSETNEQFF. CDR3 DNA sequence: TGTGCCAGCAGTGACTCAAGCGAAACGAATGAGCAGTTCTTC.